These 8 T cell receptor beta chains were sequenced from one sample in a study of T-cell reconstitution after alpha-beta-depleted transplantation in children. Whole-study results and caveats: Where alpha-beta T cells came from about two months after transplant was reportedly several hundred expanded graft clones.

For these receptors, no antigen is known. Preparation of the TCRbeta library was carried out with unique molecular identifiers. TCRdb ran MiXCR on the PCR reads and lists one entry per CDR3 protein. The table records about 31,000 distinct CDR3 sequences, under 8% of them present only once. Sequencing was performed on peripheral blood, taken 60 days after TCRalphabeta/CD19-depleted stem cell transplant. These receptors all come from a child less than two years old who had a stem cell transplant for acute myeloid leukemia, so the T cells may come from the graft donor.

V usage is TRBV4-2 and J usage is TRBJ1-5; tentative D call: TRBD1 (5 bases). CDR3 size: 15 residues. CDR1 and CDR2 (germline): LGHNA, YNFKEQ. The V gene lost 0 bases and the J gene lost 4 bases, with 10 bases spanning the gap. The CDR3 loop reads CASSQDRDGNQPQHF. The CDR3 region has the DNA TGTGCCAGCAGCCAAGATAGGGACGGTAATCAGCCCCAGCATTTT.

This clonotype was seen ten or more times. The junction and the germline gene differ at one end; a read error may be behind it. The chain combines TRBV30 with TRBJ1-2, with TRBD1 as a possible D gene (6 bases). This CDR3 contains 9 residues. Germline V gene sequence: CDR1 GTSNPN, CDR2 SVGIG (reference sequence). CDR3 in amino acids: CAWTQQGPF. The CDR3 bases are TGTGCCTGGACCCAACAGGGCCCCTTC.

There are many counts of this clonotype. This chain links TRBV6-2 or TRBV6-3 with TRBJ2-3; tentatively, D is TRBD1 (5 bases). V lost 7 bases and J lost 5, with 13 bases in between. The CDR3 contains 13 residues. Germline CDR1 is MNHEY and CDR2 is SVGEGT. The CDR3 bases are TGTGCCAGCATCCAGGGATATGGAGATACGCAGTATTTT. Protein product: CASIQGYGDTQYF.

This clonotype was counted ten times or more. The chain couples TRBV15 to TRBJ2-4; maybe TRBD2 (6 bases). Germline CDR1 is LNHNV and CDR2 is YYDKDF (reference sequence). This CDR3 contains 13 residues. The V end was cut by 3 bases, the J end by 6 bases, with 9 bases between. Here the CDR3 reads CATSRDSGNIQYF. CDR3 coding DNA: TGTGCCACCAGCAGGGATAGCGGAAACATTCAGTACTTC. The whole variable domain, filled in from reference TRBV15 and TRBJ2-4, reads DAMVIQNPRYQVTQFGKPVTLSCSQTLNHNVMYWYQQKSSQAPKLLFHYYDKDFNNEADTPDNFQSRRPNTSFCFLDIRSPGLGDTAMYLCATSRDSGNIQYFGAGTRLSVL.

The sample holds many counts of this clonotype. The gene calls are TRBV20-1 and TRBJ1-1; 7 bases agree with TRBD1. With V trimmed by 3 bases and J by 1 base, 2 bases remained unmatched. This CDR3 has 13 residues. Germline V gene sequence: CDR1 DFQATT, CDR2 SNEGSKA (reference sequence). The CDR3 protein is CSASYRGNTEAFF. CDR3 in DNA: TGCAGTGCTAGTTACAGGGGGAACACTGAAGCTTTCTTT.

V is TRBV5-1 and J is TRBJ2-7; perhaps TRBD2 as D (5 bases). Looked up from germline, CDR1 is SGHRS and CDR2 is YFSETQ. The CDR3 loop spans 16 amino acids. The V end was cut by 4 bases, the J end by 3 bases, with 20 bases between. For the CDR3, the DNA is TGCGCCAGCAGCATGAAGGAGGATTTTTTTTTCTACGAGCAGTACTTC. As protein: CASSMKEDFFFYEQYF.

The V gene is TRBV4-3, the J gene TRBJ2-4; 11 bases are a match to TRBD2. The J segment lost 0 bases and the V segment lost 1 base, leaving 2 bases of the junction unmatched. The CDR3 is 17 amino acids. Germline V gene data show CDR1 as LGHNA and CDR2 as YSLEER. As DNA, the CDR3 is TGCGCCAGCAGCCAAGGACTAGCGGGGTTAGCCAAAAACATTCAGTACTTC. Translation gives CASSQGLAGLAKNIQYF.

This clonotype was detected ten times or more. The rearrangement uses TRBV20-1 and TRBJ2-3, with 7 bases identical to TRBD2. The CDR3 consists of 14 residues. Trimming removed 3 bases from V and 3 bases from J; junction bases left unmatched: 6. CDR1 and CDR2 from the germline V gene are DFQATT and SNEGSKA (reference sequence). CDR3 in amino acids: CSARGGGRTDTQYF. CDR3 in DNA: TGCAGTGCTAGGGGCGGCGGGAGAACAGATACGCAGTATTTT.